This T cell receptor beta chain was recovered during a study of blood T cell repertoires in COVID-19. CDR1 and CDR2 (germline): SNHLY, FYNNEI. After removal of 8 bases from V and 4 bases from J, the junction contained 12 bases not matched to a gene. The CDR3 is made up of 16 amino acids. Data came from immunoSEQ multiplex PCR; TCRdb stores just in-frame clones and leaves some out. Of about 230,000 clones listed, about 88% are singletons. The sample holds a few counts of this clone. This receptor was taken from a woman in her fifties or sixties with acute or convalescent COVID-19. The J gene is TRBJ2-2, the V gene TRBV2; TRBD1 aligns across 8 bases. Sequenced material: peripheral blood. The CDR3: CASLRQGTMTTGELFF. In DNA, the CDR3 is TGTGCCAGCCTAAGACAGGGGACGATGACCACCGGGGAGCTGTTTTTT.